The source of this T cell receptor beta chain is a study of blood T cell repertoires in COVID-19 (dated by TCRdb to 2020 to 2021). In terms of the full investigation: Samples covering the acute and convalescent phases of COVID-19 were provided by collaborators in the United States, Italy and Spain. The prospective study material was composed of cDNA or gDNA derived from T cells, B-cell-depleted T cells, or PBMCs. Subjects who had been exposed to COVID-19, were actively infected with it, or had recovered from it provided the deeply sampled blood TCRbeta repertoires that made up the dataset. The repertoires were released in a freely available public database intended as a resource for research on the immune response to SARS-CoV-2. The samples were drawn from the first 160 participants of the ongoing ImmuneRACE study and from under 1,500 subjects provided by 6 global collaborators. A de-identified subject ID, COVID-19 status, age in years and sex were almost always included in the sample metadata. Where available, HLA class I and class II types were obtained from metadata supplied by the sample provider rather than from assay-based typing.

On this clone: Its antigen specificity is not known. No qualities accompany the bases; no much larger clone lies one base away.

General study outcomes and caveats: How much clinical and demographic metadata was included differed by source and by participant, and the metadata was provided uncurated.

The CDR3 contains 14 residues, cysteine and phenylalanine counted. CDR3 DNA only is kept here, 42 bases in frame from base 1. V drops 6 bases and J drops 3 bases, leaving 12 bases in between. CDR1 and CDR2 were assigned from the germline V gene as SGHRS and YFSETQ. The collaborating institutions used their own protocols to collect whole blood in K2EDTA tubes. Collaborator samples were shipped for TCRbeta analysis as frozen whole blood, isolated PBMCs, or DNA extracted from either sample type. The immunoSEQ Assay, a bias-controlled multiplex PCR, was used to amplify TCRbeta CDR3 regions from genomic DNA. Per the original workflow: Within the assay, amplification of reference gene primers was used to estimate how many nucleated cells each sample contained. Sequence reads were collapsed and filtered to measure the absolute abundance of every unique TCRbeta CDR3 rearrangement. For each sample, productive Simpson clonality was calculated as the square root of Simpson's diversity index across productive rearrangements. TCRdb stores this immuneACCESS table with in-frame sequences only. Part of the clones is absent; in the studies checked, under half of the shortfall reflects unresolved V genes, and no reason is known for the rest. The V and J calls and the clone size are those of that table, but D and trimming were determined from the DNA. In this sample the table shows about 110,000 clones, around three quarters of which occur a single time. Roughly 4.7% of the sample rests with the top ten.

The chain joins TRBV5-1 to TRBJ2-2; the D gene is perhaps TRBD1, on 6 matching bases. This TCR derives from a human donor in a cohort sampled during active or convalescent COVID-19. The specimen sequenced was peripheral blood. The sequenced DNA: TGCGCCAGCAAACGGGACACTGACACCGGGGAGCTGTTTTTT. It codes for CASKRDTDTGELFF. With the portions outside the CDR3 filled from the reference TRBV5-1 and TRBJ2-2 genes, the complete variable region becomes KAGVTQTPRYLIKTRGQQVTLSCSPISGHRSVSWYQQTPGQGLQFLFEYFSETQRNKGNFPGRFSGRQFSNSRSEMNVSTLELGDSALYLCASKRDTDTGELFFGEGSRLTVL.